The 20 T cell receptor beta chains presented below share a single source sample, sequenced in a study of early T cells in non-severe SARS-CoV-2 infection. MiXCR, run by TCRdb on the 5' RACE reads, gives a single entry per CDR3 protein. The data hold about 76,000 distinct CDR3 sequences, with around a sixth observed a single time. The specimen was whole blood. The receptors were gathered from an adult who was a healthcare worker with PCR-confirmed SARS-CoV-2 infection or an uninfected control (not recorded which).

The CDR3 reads CASSSGGGDAFF. The CDR3 nucleotides read TGTGCCAGCAGCTCCGGAGGGGGAGATGCTTTCTTT. The rearrangement uses TRBV7-9 and TRBJ1-1; D might be TRBD1 (6 bases). This CDR3 spans 12 amino acids. Germline V CDR1 and CDR2: SEHNR, FQNEAQ (reference sequence). Between the trimmed V and J ends, which lost 4 bases and 11 bases, there was a span of 14 bases.

This clonotype was recorded a few times. An end of the junction does not agree with germline; a read error may underlie this. V usage is TRBV7-2 and J usage is TRBJ2-3; D may be TRBD2 (5 bases). This CDR3 is built from 14 residues. Germline CDR1 is SGHTA and CDR2 is FQGNSA. For the CDR3, the DNA is TGTGCCAGCAGCTTAGAAGCGGCCACAAATACGCAGTATTTT. Protein product: CASSLEAATNTQYF.

Ten or more counts support this clonotype. V is TRBV11-2 and J is TRBJ2-7; no firm D call. CDR3 length equals 14 residues. The ends were cut back, 2 bases at V and 2 bases at J, with 10 bases in the middle. CDR1 SGHAT and CDR2 FQNNGV come from the germline V gene. DNA for the CDR3: TGTGCCAGCAGCTTATTCCCACCTCCCTACGAGCAGTACTTC. Its translation: CASSLFPPPYEQYF. Filled out from reference TRBV11-2 and TRBJ2-7, the complete variable domain reads EAGVAQSPRYKIIEKRQSVAFWCNPISGHATLYWYQQILGQGPKLLIQFQNNGVVDDSQLPKDRFSAERLKGVDSTLKIQPAKLEDSAVYLCASSLFPPPYEQYFGPGTRLTVT.

There are a few counts of this clonotype. The chain is built from TRBV29-1 and TRBJ1-2, with 8 positions matching TRBD1. Unmatched junction bases numbered 3, after V lost 3 bases and J lost 6 bases. Per the germline V gene, CDR1 is SQVTM and CDR2 is ANQGSEA. This CDR3 is built from 12 residues. DNA of the CDR3: TGCAGCGTTGAGGACAGGGTTAATGGCTACACCTTC. Its protein product is CSVEDRVNGYTF.

The chain links TRBV4-1 to TRBJ2-7; 12 nucleotides match TRBD2. Per the germline V gene, CDR1 is MGHRA and CDR2 is YSYEKL. The J segment lost 12 bases and the V segment lost 3 bases, leaving 15 bases of the junction unmatched. The CDR3 loop spans 16 amino acids. CDR3 nucleotides: TGCGCCAGCAGCCACCAAGAAGGGACTAGCGGGTCTCTGTCGTACTTC. Amino acid sequence: CASSHQEGTSGSLSYF.

The chain uses TRBV28 and TRBJ1-4; a possible D gene is TRBD1 (6 bases). V lost 8 bases, J lost 8 bases, and 15 bases lay in between. Germline CDR1 reads MDHEN; CDR2 reads SYDVKM. The CDR3 totals 13 residues. The CDR3 sequence: CASSRGAQEKLFF. The CDR3 nucleotides are TGTGCCAGCTCCCGGGGGGCACAGGAAAAACTGTTTTTT.

This clonotype was recorded many times. The genes are TRBV7-6 and TRBJ2-7, with D maybe TRBD2 (6 bases). CDR1 and CDR2 (germline): SGHVS, FNYEAQ. This CDR3 contains 15 residues. Trimming pared 0 bases from V and 2 bases from J, leaving 11 bases between. CDR3 sequence (DNA): TGTGCCAGCAGCTTAGCGACGGGCGGGGCCTACGAGCAGTACTTC. This encodes CASSLATGGAYEQYF.

This clonotype was counted many times. V is TRBV29-1 and J is TRBJ1-4; D not certain. Looked up from germline, CDR1 is SQVTM and CDR2 is ANQGSEA. The CDR3 has 14 residues. With 5 bases removed from V and 0 bases from J, the gap between germline ends came to 10 bases. DNA of the CDR3: TGCAGCGTTCGGGTCCAATCAACTAATGAAAAACTGTTTTTT. Translating it yields CSVRVQSTNEKLFF.

This clonotype came up a few times. The chain combines TRBV6-2 or TRBV6-3 with TRBJ2-2; D might be TRBD1 or TRBD2, each matching 5 bases. Trimming stripped 6 bases from V and 3 bases from J, with 14 bases between. The CDR3 spans 15 residues. Germline CDR1 MNHEY, CDR2 SVGEGT. DNA of the CDR3: TGTGCCAGCAGAACCGTACGGGGCGACACCGGGGAGCTGTTTTTT. This translates into CASRTVRGDTGELFF.

This chain joins TRBV7-2 and TRBJ2-7, with no clear D. Germline-derived CDR1 and CDR2 are SGHTA and FQGNSA. This CDR3 is built from 16 residues. The V gene lost 1 base and the J gene lost 3 bases, with 16 bases spanning the gap. The CDR3, as DNA: TGTGCCAGCAGCTTAGATCCCTCCCCGATTGACTACGAGCAGTACTTC. This encodes CASSLDPSPIDYEQYF.

The rearrangement links TRBV11-2 to TRBJ2-2, with D possibly TRBD2 on 6 matching bases. Trimming shortened V by 6 bases and J by 9 bases, and 14 bases separated the two germline ends. CDR1 is SGHAT, CDR2 FQNNGV, per germline. This CDR3 spans 13 amino acids. For the CDR3, the DNA is TGTGCCAGCAGTGCGGCGGGGCCGTGGGAGCTGTTTTTT. The encoded protein is CASSAAGPWELFF.

On this clonotype itself: A junction end diverges from the germline sequence, so it may reflect a read error. The chain joins TRBV5-8 to TRBJ2-1; 7 bases align to TRBD2. CDR1 is SGHTS, CDR2 YDEGEE, per germline. This CDR3 is built from 15 residues. Here the CDR3 reads CTSSAGTTFNDEQFF. The CDR3 bases are TGTACCAGCAGCGCCGGGACTACCTTTAACGATGAGCAGTTCTTC.

DNA for the CDR3: TGTGCCAGTAGTACAGAACAGGTGACCGGACTAGCGGGGAACTACGAGCAGTACTTC. The encoded protein is CASSTEQVTGLAGNYEQYF. The chain employs TRBV19 and TRBJ2-7; 12 bases are shared with TRBD2. In germline, CDR1 is LNHDA, CDR2 SQIVND (reference sequence). The CDR3 is made up of 19 amino acids. Germline trimming cut 4 bases from V and 3 bases from J; bases unmatched to any gene: 16.

The rearrangement joins TRBV19 to TRBJ1-4; 9 bases are shared with TRBD1. Unmatched junction bases numbered 7, after V lost 5 bases and J lost 6 bases. The CDR3 loop spans 15 amino acids. From germline, CDR1 is LNHDA and CDR2 SQIVND (reference sequence). The CDR3 DNA is TGTGCCAGTAGTGGGTGGACAGGGGATGATGAAAAACTGTTTTTT. Amino acid sequence: CASSGWTGDDEKLFF.

J is TRBJ2-2 and V is TRBV11-2; 11 positions agree with TRBD1. This CDR3 is 15 amino acids long. Germline V gene data show CDR1 as SGHAT and CDR2 as FQNNGV. Losses at the gene ends were 3 bases for V and 4 bases for J; bases not matched to a gene: 1. CDR3 DNA sequence: TGTGCCAGCAGCTTCGGGACAGGGGGCACCGGGGAGCTGTTTTTT. Its protein product is CASSFGTGGTGELFF.

This clonotype was seen ten or more times. The chain carries TRBV20-1 and TRBJ2-4; 7 bases match TRBD1. The CDR3 is made up of 16 amino acids. The germline gives CDR1 DFQATT, CDR2 SNEGSKA (reference sequence). Unmatched junction bases numbered 17, after V lost 6 bases and J lost 6 bases. CDR3 sequence: CSAPTTRQGSTNIQYF. CDR3 nucleotides: TGCAGTGCCCCCACCACGAGACAGGGCTCAACAAACATTCAGTACTTC.

This clonotype was counted ten times or more. The chain employs TRBV3-1 and TRBJ1-1; D is ambiguous. Trimming took off 3 bases at V and 1 base at J, with 9 bases between the two ends. The CDR3 runs 14 residues. Germline lookup yields CDR1 LGHDT and CDR2 YNNKEL (reference sequence). The CDR3 DNA reads as TGTGCCAGCAGCCATTCTACGGGGAACACTGAAGCTTTCTTT. Translated, it gives CASSHSTGNTEAFF.

This clonotype was recorded many times. V and J are TRBV20-1 and TRBJ2-3, with TRBD2 identical over 9 bases. CDR1 is DFQATT and CDR2 is SNEGSKA in the germline V gene (reference sequence). The CDR3 totals 16 residues. J was trimmed by 4 bases and V by 2 bases; bases with no gene match: 10. The CDR3: CSARRSPSGNADTQYF. The CDR3 DNA follows: TGCAGTGCTAGAAGGTCCCCTAGCGGGAACGCAGATACGCAGTATTTT.

This clonotype came up a few times. The chain employs TRBV19 and TRBJ2-1; D is uncertain. Germline CDR1 reads LNHDA; CDR2 reads SQIVND (reference sequence). The CDR3 covers 14 residues. V lost 4 bases to trimming and J lost 0 bases, with 7 bases between them. This CDR3 reads CASSSRISYNEQFF. The DNA for the CDR3 is TGTGCCAGTAGTAGCCGAATCTCCTACAATGAGCAGTTCTTC.

This clonotype has just a few counts. The J gene is TRBJ1-1, the V gene TRBV15; maybe TRBD1 (6 bases). V lost 0 bases and J 4 bases, leaving 15 bases between the germline ends. Germline V gene data show CDR1 as LNHNV and CDR2 as YYDKDF (reference sequence). The CDR3 spans 16 residues. This CDR3 is CATSRDYPGARTEAFF. The CDR3 coding sequence is TGTGCCACCAGCAGAGATTACCCGGGGGCGCGCACTGAAGCTTTCTTT.